What follows describes a single T cell receptor beta chain. There is no known antigen for this receptor. Base qualities are missing; no much larger clone stands one base away. The data were obtained in a study of T cell changes during pregnancy in multiple sclerosis (dated by TCRdb to about 2019). Context from the whole study: The study looked at changes in the T cell repertoire across pregnancy in women with multiple sclerosis.

Relative to germline, V is 0 bases shorter and J is 2 bases shorter, with 13 bases between their ends. In the germline V gene (reference sequence), CDR1 corresponds to SGHNT and CDR2 to YYREEE. The CDR3 spans 16 residues, from the cysteine through the phenylalanine. Only the CDR3 portion is preserved as DNA: 48 bases, with reading frame beginning at the first base. The library was obtained by the immunoSEQ multiplex PCR assay. TCRdb holds this immuneACCESS table with in-frame rearrangements only. Some clones are missing; in checked studies, unresolved V genes explain under half, and the rest has no known cause. This sample gives some 80,000 clones in total; 90% to 95% of them show up just once. The biggest ten clones account for 0.12% to 0.15% of the sample.

The V and J segments used are TRBV5-4 and TRBJ2-3; TRBD2 is possibly the D segment (6 matching bases). The sequencing used CD4+ T cells from peripheral blood mononuclear cells, collected after pregnancy. This TCR came from a female donor with multiple sclerosis, enrolled in a pregnancy study. The nucleotide sequence reads TGTGCCAGCAGCTTGGACTCGGGGGTGAACACAGATACGCAGTATTTT. This translates into CASSLDSGVNTDTQYF.